What follows is one TCR beta chain and its context. Antigen unknown. Other DNA variants within this sample encode the same CDR3. These data originate in a study of shared clonotypes between healthy human individuals. Notes on the study in general: Generally, naive subsets (rather than memory subsets) showed larger estimated richness.

Germline CDR1 and CDR2: MDHEN and SYDVKM. Trimming took 3 bases from V and 6 from J, leaving 6 bases between them. This CDR3 has 12 amino acids. This table comes from immunoSEQ multiplex PCR, and its TCRdb copy is limited to in-frame clones, with some not included. This table holds about 1.1 million clones, approximately 80% found once. The specimen was memory CD4+ T cells from PBMCs. Subset here: CD45RA-negative fraction. The chain carries TRBV28 and TRBJ1-5; no clear D gene. This sequence originates from a man aged 18 to 30 in good health. Some clones in this sample may be carry-over from other donors' samples. CDR3 sequence: CASSFGSQPQHF. For the CDR3, the DNA is TGTGCCAGCAGTTTCGGTAGTCAGCCCCAGCATTTT. Filled out from reference TRBV28 and TRBJ1-5, the complete variable domain reads DVKVTQSSRYLVKRTGEKVFLECVQDMDHENMFWYRQDPGLGLRLIYFSYDVKMKEKGDIPEGYSVSREKKERFSLILESASTNQTSMYLCASSFGSQPQHFGDGTRLSIL.